This T cell receptor (beta chain) was recovered during a study of OX40 agonist ivuxolimab in advanced cancers. V was shortened by 4 bases and J by 2 bases, with 11 bases between the two germline ends. Germline loops: CDR1 SNHLY, CDR2 FYNNEI. The CDR3 sequence is 15 residues long. The repertoire was sequenced with immunoSEQ multiplex PCR; TCRdb's copy has only in-frame clones and lacks some. The data show 30,000 or so clones, around 84% seen once. Points on this clone: The antigen is undetermined.

General observations from the study: The CD4+ and CD8+ T cells in the blood had expanded clonally by week 6 at 0.1 to 3.0 mg/kg. In a subset of nonresponders, normalized T-cell clonal expansion was also low. It was not determined which antigens were specifically recognized by the peripheral T cells that had undergone clonal expansion.

This sequence originates from an adult with an advanced solid tumor such as melanoma, head and neck, liver or kidney cancer. The sequences come from CD4+ or CD8+ T cells sorted from blood, collected in a trial of the OX40 agonist ivuxolimab. This sequence joins TRBV2 and TRBJ2-2; the D gene could be TRBD1 or TRBD2 (6 bases each). The CDR3 protein is CASSGRDTNTGELFF. CDR3 in DNA: TGTGCCAGCAGTGGGCGGGACACTAACACCGGGGAGCTGTTTTTT.